This is a list of T cell receptor beta chains from one sample in a study of beta chain features in type 1 diabetes. Profiling relied on immunoSEQ multiplex PCR, and the TCRdb table lists in-frame clones only, not all of them. Of some 900,000 clones listed, roughly 16% are singletons. The sequencing input was naive CD4+ T cells from blood. The receptors were sampled from a woman younger than 30 in good health. CDR3s include the opening cysteine and the closing phenylalanine or tryptophan. The order of the fields is J gene, V gene, D gene, clone size, CDR3 DNA, CDR3 protein. The D gene is left open where the match is weak. The size entry is marked missing in some rows and otherwise reads once, few, many or a size class.

TRBJ2-7 | TRBV2 | . | . | TGTGCCAGCACCGGGGACCACTCCTACGAGCAGTACTTC | CASTGDHSYEQYF
TRBJ2-5 | TRBV11-3 | . | few | TGTGCCAGCCGTAGGGGACAAGAGACCCAGTACTTC | CASRRGQETQYF
TRBJ2-7 | TRBV10-3 | TRBD1 | . | TGTGCCATCAGTGGATCAGGGGGCTCTACCGAGCAGTACTTC | CAISGSGGSTEQYF
TRBJ2-5 | TRBV6-1 | . | . | TGTGCCAGCAGCGAGGGGGGAGGCGACGGGACCCAGTACTTC | CASSEGGGDGTQYF
TRBJ2-7 | TRBV5-1 | . | few | TGCGCCAGCAGCCGGGGCGACTACTCCTACGAGCAGTACTTC | CASSRGDYSYEQYF
TRBJ2-5 | TRBV28 | . | . | TGTGCCAGCACCTCCGACGGTACAAGGACCCAGTACTTC | CASTSDGTRTQYF
TRBJ2-1 | TRBV2 | TRBD2 | few | TGTGCCAGCAGTCCCCTGACTAGCGGGAACTACAATGAGCAGTTCTTC | CASSPLTSGNYNEQFF
TRBJ2-7 | TRBV11-2 | TRBD2 | . | TGTGCCAGCAGCACCGGACTAGACTACTACGAGCAGTACTTC | CASSTGLDYYEQYF
TRBJ2-5 | TRBV2 | TRBD2 | . | TGTGCCAGCAGTTCCGGGACTAGCGGGATAGAGACCCAGTACTTC | CASSSGTSGIETQYF
TRBJ2-5 | TRBV5-4 | TRBD2 | few | TGTGCCAGCAGCTTGGCCCTAGCGGACCAAGAGACCCAGTACTTC | CASSLALADQETQYF
TRBJ2-6 | TRBV7-8 | TRBD1 | . | TGTGCCAGCAGCGGGAGGACAGGGGTTCCCTCTGGGGCCAACGTCCTGACTTTC | CASSGRTGVPSGANVLTF
TRBJ2-1 | TRBV7-3 | TRBD2 | few | TGTGCCAGCAGCTTACTGGGACTAGCGGGCCACAATGAGCAGTTCTTC | CASSLLGLAGHNEQFF
TRBJ1-1 | TRBV11-2 | . | few | TGTGCCAGCAGCTTAGACCCAGGGCCTAACACTGAAGCTTTCTTT | CASSLDPGPNTEAFF
TRBJ2-5 | TRBV7-6 | . | . | TGTGCCAGCACCCCATTAACGGGACCCCATCAAGAGACCCAGTACTTC | CASTPLTGPHQETQYF
TRBJ2-3 | TRBV6-1 | TRBD1 | . | TGTGCCAGCATCCGGGACAGGGCTTCAGATACGCAGTATTTT | CASIRDRASDTQYF
TRBJ2-3 | TRBV9 | . | . | TGTGCCAGCAGCGTAGGGAAGACTTCTCCAGTTAGCACAGATACGCAGTATTTT | CASSVGKTSPVSTDTQYF
TRBJ1-2 | TRBV6-5 | TRBD1 | few | TGTGCCAGCAGCCGGGACAGAAAACACTATGGCTACACCTTC | CASSRDRKHYGYTF
TRBJ2-7 | TRBV2 | . | few | TGTGCCAGCAGTCCCCCAGGGTCTCTAAACGCCTACGAGCAGTACTTC | CASSPPGSLNAYEQYF
TRBJ1-2 | TRBV28 | . | few | TGTGCCAGCAGTTTAAAGTCTAGCGGCTACACCTTC | CASSLKSSGYTF
TRBJ2-5 | TRBV19 | . | few | TGTGCCAGTAGTAGGCGGTGGGAGCAAGAGACCCAGTACTTC | CASSRRWEQETQYF
TRBJ2-5 | TRBV7-2 | . | few | TGTGCCAGCAGCTTAGCGCAGGGGTGGGTTCGAGAGACCCAGTACTTC | CASSLAQGWVRETQYF
TRBJ1-5 | TRBV19 | . | . | TGTGCCAGTAGGCCGCAGGGAAGCAATCAGCCCCAGCATTTT | CASRPQGSNQPQHF
TRBJ2-7 | TRBV28 | . | . | TGTGCCAGCAGCAAAATAATACCCTACGAGCAGTACTTC | CASSKIIPYEQYF
TRBJ2-5 | TRBV2 | . | few | TGTGCCAGCAGTGCCCAAGAGACCCAGTACTTC | CASSAQETQYF
TRBJ1-2 | TRBV2 | . | . | TGTGCCAGCAGTGAAGCGCATACAAGAAACTATGGCTACACCTTC | CASSEAHTRNYGYTF
TRBJ1-4 | TRBV6-5 | . | . | TGTGCCAGCAGTTACTCGAGAGTTGAAGGCGAAAAACTGTTTTTT | CASSYSRVEGEKLFF
TRBJ2-2 | TRBV11-2 | TRBD2 | few | TGTGCCAGCAGCAAGGGCGGACTAGCGGATAGCACCGGGGAGCTGTTTTTT | CASSKGGLADSTGELFF
TRBJ2-7 | TRBV18 | . | . | TGTGCCAGCTCCGCAACCGGCGGGACAGCTAGAACCTACGAGCAGTACTTC | CASSATGGTARTYEQYF
TRBJ1-4 | TRBV9 | TRBD1 | . | TGTGCCAGCAGCGGGACAGGGGAAAATGAAAAACTGTTTTTT | CASSGTGENEKLFF
TRBJ2-2 | TRBV9 | . | . | TGTGCCAGCAGCGTAGGGGCTGCTTCGAACACCGGGGAGCTGTTTTTT | CASSVGAASNTGELFF
TRBJ2-1 | TRBV29-1 | TRBD2 | . | TGCAGCGTTGACTCCGGGACTATACGGTTCTTC | CSVDSGTIRFF
TRBJ2-3 | TRBV4-3 | TRBD2 | few | TGCGCCAGCAGCCAAGATTGGGGCGGGAGGATGGGGGATACGCAGTATTTT | CASSQDWGGRMGDTQYF
TRBJ2-1 | TRBV10-3 | TRBD1 | . | TGTGCCATCAGTGTCCACAGGGGGCGTCAGAATGAGCAGTTCTTC | CAISVHRGRQNEQFF
TRBJ1-1 | TRBV7-2 | TRBD1 | . | TGTGCCAGCAGCCCAAGCAGGGGGTTGTTCACTGAAGCTTTCTTT | CASSPSRGLFTEAFF
TRBJ2-7 | TRBV6-5 | TRBD2 | few | TGTGCCAGCAGTTTTAGCGGGAGCTACGAGCAGTACTTC | CASSFSGSYEQYF
TRBJ1-1 | TRBV29-1 | TRBD1 | few | TGCAGCGTCGAAGCTTGGACAGGGTTTCCTGAAGCTTTCTTT | CSVEAWTGFPEAFF